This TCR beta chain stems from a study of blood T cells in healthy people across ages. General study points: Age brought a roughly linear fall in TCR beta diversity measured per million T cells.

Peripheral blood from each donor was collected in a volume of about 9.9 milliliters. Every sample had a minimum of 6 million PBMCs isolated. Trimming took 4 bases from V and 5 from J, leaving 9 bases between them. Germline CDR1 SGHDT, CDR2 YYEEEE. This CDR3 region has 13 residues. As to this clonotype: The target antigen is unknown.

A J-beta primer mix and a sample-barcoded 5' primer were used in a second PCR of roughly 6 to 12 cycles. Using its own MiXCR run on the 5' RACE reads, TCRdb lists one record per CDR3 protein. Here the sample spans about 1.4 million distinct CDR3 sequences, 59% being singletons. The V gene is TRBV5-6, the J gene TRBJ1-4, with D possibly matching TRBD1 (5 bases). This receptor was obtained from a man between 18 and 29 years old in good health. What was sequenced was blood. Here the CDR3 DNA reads TGTGCCAGCAGCCTGGGACGGAATGAAAAACTGTTTTTT. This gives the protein CASSLGRNEKLFF.